Listed here are 10 T cell receptor beta chains from one sample, sequenced in a study of spatial heterogeneity in lung cancer. TCRdb reprocessed the 5' RACE reads with MiXCR, giving one entry per CDR3 protein. This table holds tens of thousands of distinct CDR3 sequences, around 15% found once. Described time point: sample taken at primary tumor resection. The sequenced sample was PBMCs, obtained at surgery. These receptors originate from a male donor with early-stage non-small cell lung cancer.

The chain uses TRBV7-2 and TRBJ2-5; D may be TRBD1 (7 bases). Germline V lookup: CDR1 SGHTA, CDR2 FQGNSA. V lost 6 bases, J lost 5 bases, and 13 bases lay in between. CDR3 length: 13 amino acids. This chain's CDR3 is CASRRDSRETQYF. The CDR3 DNA follows: TGTGCCAGCAGGCGGGACAGCAGGGAGACCCAGTACTTC.

This clonotype was recorded many times. This rearrangement joins TRBV7-3 to TRBJ2-6; D is perhaps TRBD1 or TRBD2 (6 bases each). With 3 bases removed from V and 2 bases from J, the gap between germline ends came to 11 bases. The germline V gene encodes CDR1 SGHTA and CDR2 FQGTGA. The CDR3 loop spans 16 amino acids. CDR3 sequence (DNA): TGTGCCAGCAGCTTGTACAGGGAGGCTGGGGCCAACGTCCTGACTTTC. Translated: CASSLYREAGANVLTF.

This clonotype was observed a handful of times. The chain recombines TRBV28 with TRBJ1-3; D gene ambiguous. V gave up 10 bases and J gave up 0 bases, with 10 bases separating them. This CDR3 contains 13 residues. CDR1 is MDHEN, CDR2 SYDVKM, per germline. CDR3: CAILGISGNTIYF. Written as DNA, the CDR3 is TGTGCCATCCTCGGGATCTCTGGAAACACCATATATTTT.

The rearrangement joins TRBV7-8 to TRBJ1-1; D gene unclear. V was shortened by 2 bases and J by 5 bases, with 9 bases between the two germline ends. Germline CDR1 SGHVS, CDR2 FQNEAQ. This CDR3 comprises 13 residues. In DNA, the CDR3 is TGTGCCAGCAGCTTAAAGTTTAGGACTGAAGCTTTCTTT. Translated, it gives CASSLKFRTEAFF. The full variable domain, completed using reference TRBV7-8 and TRBJ1-1, is GAGVSQSPRYKVAKRGQDVALRCDPISGHVSLFWYQQALGQGPEFLTYFQNEAQLDKSGLPSDRFFAERPEGSVSTLKIQRTQQEDSAVYLCASSLKFRTEAFFGQGTRLTVV.

The V gene is TRBV5-1, the J gene TRBJ2-6; D might be TRBD1 (6 bases). The germline V gene encodes CDR1 SGHRS and CDR2 YFSETQ. V shed 4 bases and J shed 5 bases, with 7 bases lying between them. The CDR3 spans 13 residues. The DNA of the CDR3 is TGCGCCAGCAGCCGGGACAGGGCCAACGTCCTGACTTTC. Its protein product is CASSRDRANVLTF.

This clonotype has at least ten counts. This rearrangement joins TRBV12-3 or TRBV12-4 to TRBJ2-2; D gene unclear. Trimming shortened V by 3 bases and J by 7 bases, and 9 bases separated the two germline ends. The CDR3 has 13 amino acids. CDR3: CASSFGLGGELFF. DNA for the CDR3: TGTGCCAGCAGTTTTGGTCTTGGCGGGGAGCTGTTTTTT.

The chain uses TRBV7-8 and TRBJ1-6, with D perhaps TRBD1 (6 bases). The ends were cut back, 5 bases at V and 1 base at J, with 15 bases in the middle. Germline loops: CDR1 SGHVS, CDR2 FQNEAQ. The CDR3 has 17 residues. DNA of the CDR3: TGTGCCAGCAGCCCCCGGACAGCGGGATCCTATAATTCACCCCTCCACTTT. Residues: CASSPRTAGSYNSPLHF.

The chain uses TRBV9 and TRBJ1-1, with TRBD1 matching 7 bases. The CDR3 sequence is 17 residues long. V shed 0 bases, J shed 2 bases, and the junction held 10 bases outside the gene matches. Germline values: CDR1 SGDLS, CDR2 YYNGEE. The CDR3 region has the DNA TGTGCCAGCAGCGTAGGTCCCCTGGGACAGCTTAACACTGAAGCTTTCTTT. Amino acid sequence: CASSVGPLGQLNTEAFF. The whole variable domain, remainder taken from reference TRBV9 and TRBJ1-1, is DSGVTQTPKHLITATGQRVTLRCSPRSGDLSVYWYQQSLDQGLQFLIQYYNGEERAKGNILERFSAQQFPDLHSELNLSSLELGDSALYFCASSVGPLGQLNTEAFFGQGTRLTVV.

This clonotype has a count of ten or more. V gene TRBV20-1 combines with J gene TRBJ2-3; 12 bases align to TRBD1. This CDR3 contains 16 residues. Germline loops: CDR1 DFQATT, CDR2 SNEGSKA (reference sequence). After removal of 6 bases from V and 3 bases from J, the junction contained 10 bases not matched to a gene. The CDR3 nucleotides read TGCAGTGCCGCTGGGACAGGGGGCGCTCAGACAGATACGCAGTATTTT. Translation gives CSAAGTGGAQTDTQYF.

The table lists this clonotype with a few counts. The rearrangement joins TRBV4-1 to TRBJ2-7; D possibly corresponds to TRBD1 (6 bases). This CDR3 contains 13 residues. CDR1 and CDR2 from the germline V gene are MGHRA and YSYEKL. V shed 6 bases and J shed 6 bases, with 15 bases lying between them. In DNA form, the CDR3 reads TGCGCCAGCAGTCCGCGGCAGGGGCGCGAGCAGTACTTC. Translation gives CASSPRQGREQYF.